This record looks at one T cell receptor (beta chain) sequence and its context. Its specificity is not known. The data were obtained in a study of CD8+ T cells in alopecia areata. Looked up from germline, CDR1 is MNHEY and CDR2 is SMNVEV (reference sequence). CDR3 size: 14 residues. V shed 5 bases, J shed 7 bases, and the junction held 8 bases outside the gene matches. Extracted from the samples, RNA was reverse transcribed into cDNA to serve as the sequencing template. Here immunoSEQ multiplex PCR was the method, and the copy in TCRdb shows in-frame clones only, minus some. The data hold 200,000 to 250,000 clones, with roughly 50% observed a single time. Study conclusions and caveats: Researchers reported that TCR sharing among patients proved less clear than in mice, possibly HLA-linked. Normal skin's resident alphabeta T cells are also sequenced in scalp samples. Especially in alopecia totalis/universalis, lesional scalp showed greater clonality than normal scalp did.

The chain recombines TRBV27 with TRBJ1-2, with 9 bases lining up with TRBD1. The clonotype originates from a human donor in good health. The sample taken for sequencing was CD8+ T cells sorted from blood. The CDR3 bases are TGTGCCAGCAGTACACAGGGGGCGCGAGTTGGCTACACCTTC. The encoded protein is CASSTQGARVGYTF.